Following are 6 T cell receptor beta chains from one sample sequenced in a study of blood T cell repertoires in COVID-19. TCRdb's copy holds only in-frame clones and misses some; the assay was immunoSEQ multiplex PCR. The data show around 78,000 clones, 88% seen once. Sequencing was carried out using peripheral blood. The receptors here all came from a human donor in a cohort sampled during active COVID-19.

This clone was counted between two and nine times. V is TRBV2 and J is TRBJ2-5; TRBD1 might be the D (5 bases). Trimming pared 7 bases from V and 0 bases from J, leaving 6 bases between. CDR1 SNHLY and CDR2 FYNNEI come from the germline V gene. The CDR3 sequence is 12 residues long. The CDR3 bases are TGTGCCAGCAAGGACAACCAAGAGACCCAGTACTTC. Translating it yields CASKDNQETQYF. The whole variable domain, filled in from reference TRBV2 and TRBJ2-5, reads EPEVTQTPSHQVTQMGQEVILRCVPISNHLYFYWYRQILGQKVEFLVSFYNNEISEKSEIFDDQFSVERPDGSNFTLKIRSTKLEDSAMYFCASKDNQETQYFGPGTRLLVL.

The genes are TRBV6-5 and TRBJ2-7, with D perhaps TRBD2 (7 bases). The CDR3 consists of 13 residues. V lost 7 bases to trimming and J lost 2 bases, with 12 bases between them. Germline CDR1 and CDR2: MNHEY and SVGAGI. The CDR3, as DNA: TGTGCCAGCAAGGCGGGGGCAACCTACGAGCAGTACTTC. Its protein product is CASKAGATYEQYF.

The CDR3 sequence is CASSRGGGTDTQYF. The CDR3, as DNA: TGTGCCAGCAGCCGGGGGGGCGGGACAGATACGCAGTATTTT. The genes are TRBV7-2 and TRBJ2-3, with TRBD2 identical over 8 bases. CDR1 and CDR2 from the germline V gene are SGHTA and FQGNSA. The CDR3 has 14 amino acids. The V gene end was trimmed by 5 bases and the J gene end by 3 bases; junction bases not matched to a gene: 4.

The V gene is TRBV18, the J gene TRBJ2-7; 9 positions agree with TRBD2. V lost 2 bases and J lost 2; bases outside the gene matches: 4. This CDR3 comprises 15 residues. Germline loops: CDR1 KGHSH, CDR2 LQKENI. The CDR3 spells CASSPNPSGAYEQYF. CDR3 bases: TGTGCCAGCTCACCAAACCCTAGCGGGGCCTACGAGCAGTACTTC.

There are a few counts of this clone. This chain links TRBV28 with TRBJ1-2, with a weak D call TRBD1 (5 bases). CDR1 and CDR2 (germline): MDHEN, SYDVKM. Trimming took off 1 base at V and 6 bases at J, with 9 bases between the two ends. This CDR3 is built from 13 residues. The CDR3 nucleotides are TGTGCCAGCAGTTTATTAGGCAGGGATGGCTACACCTTC. It translates to CASSLLGRDGYTF.

The J gene is TRBJ2-7, the V gene TRBV28, with TRBD2 identical over 10 bases. With V trimmed by 6 bases and J by 5 bases, 10 bases remained unmatched. The germline gives CDR1 MDHEN, CDR2 SYDVKM. There are 15 residues in the CDR3. CDR3 residues: CASSPPSGSSHEQYF. For the CDR3, the DNA is TGTGCCAGCAGCCCACCTAGCGGGAGTTCCCACGAGCAGTACTTC.